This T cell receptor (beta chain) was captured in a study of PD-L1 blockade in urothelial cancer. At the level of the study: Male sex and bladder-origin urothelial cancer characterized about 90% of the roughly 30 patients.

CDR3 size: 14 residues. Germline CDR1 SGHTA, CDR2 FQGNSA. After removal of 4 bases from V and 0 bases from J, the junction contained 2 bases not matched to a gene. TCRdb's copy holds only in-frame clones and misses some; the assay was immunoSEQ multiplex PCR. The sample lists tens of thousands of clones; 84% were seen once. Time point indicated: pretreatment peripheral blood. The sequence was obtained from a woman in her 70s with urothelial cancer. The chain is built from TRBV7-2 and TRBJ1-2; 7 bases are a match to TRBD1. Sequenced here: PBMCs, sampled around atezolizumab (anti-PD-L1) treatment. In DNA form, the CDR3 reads TGTGCCAGCAGCTCAGACAGGGCTAACTATGGCTACACCTTC. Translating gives CASSSDRANYGYTF.